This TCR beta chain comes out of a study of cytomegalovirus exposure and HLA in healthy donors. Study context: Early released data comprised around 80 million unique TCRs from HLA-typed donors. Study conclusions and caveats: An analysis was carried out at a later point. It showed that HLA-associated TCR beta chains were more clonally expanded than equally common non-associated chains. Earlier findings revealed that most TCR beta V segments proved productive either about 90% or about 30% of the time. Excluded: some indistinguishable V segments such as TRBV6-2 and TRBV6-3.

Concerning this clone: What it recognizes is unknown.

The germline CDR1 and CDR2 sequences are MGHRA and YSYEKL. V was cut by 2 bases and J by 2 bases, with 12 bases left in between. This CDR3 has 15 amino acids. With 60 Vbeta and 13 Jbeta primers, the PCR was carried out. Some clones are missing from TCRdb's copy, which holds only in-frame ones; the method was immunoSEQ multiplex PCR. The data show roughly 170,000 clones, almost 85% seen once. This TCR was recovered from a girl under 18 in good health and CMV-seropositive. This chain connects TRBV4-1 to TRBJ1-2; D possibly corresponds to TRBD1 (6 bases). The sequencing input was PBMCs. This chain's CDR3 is CASSQLPGTNYGYTF. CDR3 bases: TGCGCCAGCAGCCAATTGCCCGGGACAAACTATGGCTACACCTTC.